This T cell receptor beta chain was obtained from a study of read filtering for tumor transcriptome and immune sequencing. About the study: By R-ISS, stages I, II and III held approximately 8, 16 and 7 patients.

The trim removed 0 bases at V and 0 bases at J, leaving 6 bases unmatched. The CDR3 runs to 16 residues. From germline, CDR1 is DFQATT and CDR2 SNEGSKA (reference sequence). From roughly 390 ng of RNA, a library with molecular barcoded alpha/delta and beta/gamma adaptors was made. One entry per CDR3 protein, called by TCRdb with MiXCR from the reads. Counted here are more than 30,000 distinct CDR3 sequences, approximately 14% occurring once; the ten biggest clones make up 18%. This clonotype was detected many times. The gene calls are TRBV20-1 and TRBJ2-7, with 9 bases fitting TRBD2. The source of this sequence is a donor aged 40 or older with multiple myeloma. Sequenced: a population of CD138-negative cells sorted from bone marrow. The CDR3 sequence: CSARDMRGGSSYEQYF. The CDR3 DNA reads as TGCAGTGCTAGAGATATGCGGGGGGGAAGCTCCTACGAGCAGTACTTC.